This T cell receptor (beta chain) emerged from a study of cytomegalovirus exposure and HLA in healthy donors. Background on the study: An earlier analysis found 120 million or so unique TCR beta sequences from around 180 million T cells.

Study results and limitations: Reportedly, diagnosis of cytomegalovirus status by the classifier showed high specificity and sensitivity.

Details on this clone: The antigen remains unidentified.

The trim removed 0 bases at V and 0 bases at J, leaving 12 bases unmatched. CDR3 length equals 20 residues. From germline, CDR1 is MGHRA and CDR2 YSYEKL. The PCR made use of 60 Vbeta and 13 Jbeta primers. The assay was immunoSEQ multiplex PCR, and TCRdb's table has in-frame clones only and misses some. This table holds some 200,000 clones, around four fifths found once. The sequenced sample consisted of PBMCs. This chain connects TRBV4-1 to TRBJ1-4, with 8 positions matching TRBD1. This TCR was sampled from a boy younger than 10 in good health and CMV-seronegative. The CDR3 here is CASSQDEVRTGGATNEKLFF. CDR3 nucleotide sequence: TGCGCCAGCAGCCAAGATGAAGTCCGAACAGGGGGAGCAACTAATGAAAAACTGTTTTTT.